The present entry profiles one T cell receptor (beta chain) with its context. The entry originates in a study of blood T cells in healthy people across ages. The use of a sample-barcoded 5' primer and a J-beta primer mix characterized a second PCR of roughly 7 to 11 cycles. TCRdb reanalysed the 5' RACE reads using MiXCR and keeps one entry per CDR3 protein. The data contain approximately 690,000 distinct CDR3 sequences, 58% of them singletons. Sequencing input: blood. This TCR came from a man aged 55-75 years in good health.

The CDR3 here is CASRSGLAQETQYF. CDR3 coding DNA: TGTGCCAGCAGGTCCGGACTAGCCCAAGAGACCCAGTACTTC. The rearrangement joins TRBV6-5 to TRBJ2-5, with 8 nucleotides matching TRBD2. The CDR3 loop spans 14 amino acids. CDR1 and CDR2 from the germline V gene are MNHEY and SVGAGI. The junction had 4 bases not matched to a gene; V was cut back by 6 bases and J by 1 base.